Included here is one T cell receptor beta chain sequence, with context. Its target is not known. The data derive from a study of T-cell reconstitution after alpha-beta-depleted transplantation in children. Broader study findings: T-cell numbers and diversity one year post-transplant derived largely from freshly generated T cells. At day 60, the high TCRbeta diversity found in some patients originated from recipient T cells and thymic progenitors that had survived. Expanded graft clones, several hundred of them, were reportedly the source of alpha-beta T cells about two months after transplant.

Molecular barcoding with unique molecular identifiers was used for the TCRbeta library. TCRdb re-called the PCR reads with MiXCR, one entry per CDR3 protein. Altogether about 120,000 distinct CDR3 sequences are present, about 21% being singletons, with the ten largest covering under 12%. With V trimmed by 4 bases and J by 2 bases, 5 bases remained unmatched. The germline V gene has CDR1 SGHRS and CDR2 YFSETQ. The CDR3 is made up of 14 amino acids. The V and J genes are TRBV5-1 and TRBJ2-5, with 7 bases identical to TRBD1. The specimen comprised PBMCs, mostly from graft donor cells, sampled 180 days after TCRalphabeta/CD19-depleted stem cell transplant. The receptor was isolated from a male patient aged 2-9 years who had a stem cell transplant for chronic granulomatous disease, so the T cells may come from the graft donor. CDR3 nucleotide sequence: TGCGCCAGCAGCCCGGGACAGTTACAAGAGACCCAGTACTTC. Amino acid sequence: CASSPGQLQETQYF.